The following is a TCR beta chain sequence with its context. Its antigen is unidentified. The germline gives CDR1 MNHEY, CDR2 SVGAGI. The V end lost 8 bases, the J end lost 4 bases, and 14 bases lay between the germline ends. This CDR3 is built from 13 residues. These data come from a study of T cell responses to AZD1222 COVID-19 vaccine. Study-wide results and caveats: Spike-specific TCR breadth and depth both grew after two AZD1222 doses. Only six people who got AZD1222 tested seropositive at baseline. The study found vaccine-associated CD4 TCRs spanning spike, dominant at 160-218 and 743-854.

Libraries were prepared by immunoSEQ multiplex PCR; TCRdb keeps only in-frame clonotypes and omits some of them. The profile shows 86,000 or so clones, 75% to 95% of them singletons. Here the sequenced sample was peripheral blood, taken 28 days after the second AZD1222 dose. This chain connects TRBV6-5 to TRBJ1-1; possibly TRBD1 for D (6 bases). The receptor comes from an adult who received the AZD1222 COVID-19 vaccine. In DNA form, the CDR3 reads TGTGCCAGCCAGGGGACGGGGGGCACTGAAGCTTTCTTT. Translating it yields CASQGTGGTEAFF.